The clone carrying this T cell receptor (beta chain) has at least ten counts. The target antigen is unknown. The entry originates in a study of Graves' ophthalmopathy and Graves' hyperthyroidism. Study results and caveats: Discrimination between ophthalmopathy and stable hyperthyroidism by a 13-signature model showed approximately 89% sensitivity and 70% to 82% specificity.

Between the trimmed V and J ends, which lost 0 bases and 9 bases, there was a span of 12 bases. Germline V gene sequence: CDR1 SGHTA, CDR2 FQGNSA. The CDR3 consists of 15 residues. Amplifying from RNA transcripts, the study obtained TCR beta CDR3 regions. In the first round, RT-PCR was carried out with HTBI primers, and a multiplex PCR formed the second round. In TCRdb, the multiplex PCR reads were re-called with MiXCR into one record per CDR3 protein. The repertoire holds about 410,000 distinct CDR3 sequences, with about 18% as singletons. Input material: peripheral blood. The rearrangement links TRBV7-2 to TRBJ1-6; D uncertain. The source of this sequence is a woman between 18 and 30 years old with Graves' ophthalmopathy. CDR3 sequence (DNA): TGTGCCAGCAGCTTAGCGGGTACTAGAGGTTCACCCCTCCACTTT. It codes for CASSLAGTRGSPLHF.